The 27 T cell receptor beta chains listed next were all sequenced from one sample in a study of technical replicates of blood from a few donors. Assay used: immunoSEQ multiplex PCR; TCRdb lists only in-frame clones, some missing. The repertoire holds about 74,000 clones, with 95% as singletons. Sequencing input: T cells isolated from PBMCs. These receptors were taken from a human donor in good health.

This clone was found once. The chain is built from TRBV5-1 and TRBJ2-1; D perhaps matches TRBD2 (5 bases). The V gene lost 4 bases and the J gene lost 10 bases, with 24 bases spanning the gap. Germline-derived CDR1 and CDR2 are SGHRS and YFSETQ. This CDR3 is 16 amino acids long. CDR3 in amino acids: CASSRSGRLEGWEQFF. As DNA, the CDR3 is TGCGCCAGCAGCAGAAGTGGGCGGCTAGAGGGTTGGGAGCAGTTCTTC.

J is TRBJ2-7 and V is TRBV18; 14 positions match TRBD2. The germline gives CDR1 KGHSH, CDR2 LQKENI. V shed 2 bases, J shed 4 bases, and the junction held 4 bases outside the gene matches. CDR3 length: 16 amino acids. Here the CDR3 DNA reads TGTGCCAGCTCACCAGCCGGGACTAGCGGGAGATACGAGCAGTACTTC. Its translation is CASSPAGTSGRYEQYF. The full variable domain, its missing parts supplied by reference TRBV18 and TRBJ2-7, is NAGVMQNPRHLVRRRGQEARLRCSPMKGHSHVYWYRQLPEEGLKFMVYLQKENIIDESGMPKERFSAEFPKEGPSILRIQQVVRGDSAAYFCASSPAGTSGRYEQYFGPGTRLTVT.

The rearrangement links TRBV13 to TRBJ1-1, with 12 bases that match TRBD1. CDR1 PRHDT and CDR2 FYEKMQ come from the germline V gene (reference sequence). CDR3 length equals 19 residues. Trimming took 2 bases from V and 3 from J; bases not matched to a gene: 13. The CDR3 DNA sequence: TGTGCCAGCAGCTTACGGGACAGGGGGCGCGGAGGTAGGGACACTGAAGCTTTCTTT. As protein: CASSLRDRGRGGRDTEAFF.

The genes are TRBV25-1 and TRBJ2-3, with a weak D call TRBD1 (6 bases). The germline V gene has CDR1 MGHDK and CDR2 SYGVNS. V lost 6 bases, J lost 8 bases, and 9 bases lay in between. This CDR3 is 11 amino acids long. The CDR3 loop is CASRQGATQYF. The CDR3 DNA follows: TGTGCCAGCAGACAGGGTGCTACGCAGTATTTT.

This chain uses TRBV27 with TRBJ1-1, with unresolved D. V was shortened by 6 bases and J by 0 bases, with 11 bases between the two germline ends. CDR3 length: 14 residues. Germline CDR1 MNHEY, CDR2 SMNVEV (reference sequence). The CDR3 DNA is TGTGCCAGCAGCCCCCGAGGGATGAACACTGAAGCTTTCTTT. Its protein is CASSPRGMNTEAFF.

The chain couples TRBV29-1 to TRBJ2-7, with 7 bases fitting TRBD1. The V gene end was trimmed by 4 bases and the J gene end by 0 bases; junction bases not matched to a gene: 12. Germline V gives CDR1 SQVTM, CDR2 ANQGSEA. The CDR3 is made up of 16 amino acids. The CDR3 nucleotides are TGCAGCGTTGCGGTGGTGGGGGACAGCAGCTCCTACGAGCAGTACTTC. The encoded protein is CSVAVVGDSSSYEQYF.

This sequence joins TRBV27 and TRBJ1-5, with 9 bases that match TRBD1. V lost 4 bases and J lost 5; bases outside the gene matches: 6. Germline lookup yields CDR1 MNHEY and CDR2 SMNVEV (reference sequence). This CDR3 spans 15 amino acids. In DNA form, the CDR3 reads TGTGCCAGCAGTTCCGACAGGGGGAGTTATCAGCCCCAGCATTTT. This translates into CASSSDRGSYQPQHF.

The J gene is TRBJ1-1, the V gene TRBV11-2; D is uncertain. The germline V gene encodes CDR1 SGHAT and CDR2 FQNNGV. This CDR3 has 13 residues. The CDR3 loop reads CATGDSMNTEAFF. Here the CDR3 DNA reads TGTGCTACCGGGGATTCCATGAACACTGAAGCTTTCTTT.

The gene calls are TRBV7-9 and TRBJ1-1; 8 bases fit TRBD1. Germline trimming cut 5 bases from V and 3 bases from J; bases unmatched to any gene: 5. Per germline, CDR1 SEHNR and CDR2 FQNEAQ (reference sequence). The CDR3 spans 14 residues. The CDR3 sequence is CASSPGGRDTEAFF. In nucleotides, the CDR3 is TGTGCCAGCAGCCCAGGGGGCCGGGACACTGAAGCTTTCTTT.

The chain recombines TRBV19 with TRBJ2-1, with TRBD2 matching over 10 bases. Germline lookup yields CDR1 LNHDA and CDR2 SQIVND (reference sequence). This CDR3 has 15 amino acids. Germline trimming cut 6 bases from V and 5 bases from J; bases unmatched to any gene: 7. This CDR3 reads CASRRAGGHHNEQFF. The CDR3 DNA sequence: TGTGCCAGTAGAAGAGCGGGGGGGCACCACAATGAGCAGTTCTTC. Filled out from reference TRBV19 and TRBJ2-1, the complete variable domain reads DGGITQSPKYLFRKEGQNVTLSCEQNLNHDAMYWYRQDPGQGLRLIYYSQIVNDFQKGDIAEGYSVSREKKESFPLTVTSAQKNPTAFYLCASRRAGGHHNEQFFGPGTRLTVL.

The rearrangement links TRBV13 to TRBJ2-5, with D unresolved. V shed 5 bases and J shed 4 bases, with 11 bases lying between them. The CDR3 is made up of 13 amino acids. Germline V gene sequence: CDR1 PRHDT, CDR2 FYEKMQ (reference sequence). The CDR3 region is CASSIRVSETQYF. In DNA form, the CDR3 reads TGTGCCAGCAGCATTCGGGTCTCAGAGACCCAGTACTTC. Full variable domain (outside the CDR3, taken from reference TRBV13 and TRBJ2-5): AAGVIQSPRHLIKEKRETATLKCYPIPRHDTVYWYQQGPGQDPQFLISFYEKMQSDKGSIPDRFSAQQFSDYHSELNMSSLELGDSALYFCASSIRVSETQYFGPGTRLLVL.

The chain employs TRBV27 and TRBJ1-1, with 8 bases aligning to TRBD1. This CDR3 has 15 amino acids. The trim removed 4 bases at V and 3 bases at J, leaving 7 bases unmatched. From germline, CDR1 is MNHEY and CDR2 SMNVEV (reference sequence). CDR3 residues: CASSSYRGADTEAFF. The DNA for the CDR3 is TGTGCCAGCAGTTCGTACAGGGGGGCGGACACTGAAGCTTTCTTT.

This sequence joins TRBV7-9 and TRBJ2-3, with TRBD2 matching 7 bases. CDR3 length equals 15 residues. Germline CDR1 is SEHNR and CDR2 is FQNEAQ (reference sequence). J lost 4 bases, V lost 5 bases, and 9 bases had no gene match. CDR3 protein: CASSLRGDSSDTQYF. Here the CDR3 DNA reads TGTGCCAGCAGCCTACGGGGGGATTCGTCAGATACGCAGTATTTT.

This chain links TRBV5-1 with TRBJ2-7; tentative D call: TRBD1 (6 bases). The CDR3 totals 16 residues. Germline values: CDR1 SGHRS, CDR2 YFSETQ. Trimming stripped 0 bases from V and 6 bases from J, with 19 bases between. CDR3 DNA: TGCGCCAGCAGCTTGGCGACAGGAATGAATTTTGGCGAGCAGTACTTC. Its translation: CASSLATGMNFGEQYF.

This sequence joins TRBV12-5 and TRBJ2-1; tentatively, D is TRBD2 (6 bases). The CDR3 is 16 amino acids. Trimming took off 3 bases at V and 0 bases at J, with 12 bases between the two ends. The germline gives CDR1 LGHNT, CDR2 FRNRAP. The CDR3 sequence: CASGLGGTASYNEQFF. In DNA, the CDR3 is TGTGCTAGTGGTTTAGGCGGGACGGCCTCCTACAATGAGCAGTTCTTC.

The rearrangement links TRBV7-7 to TRBJ2-2; TRBD2 matches 11 bases. The CDR3 contains 14 residues. Germline-derived CDR1 and CDR2 are SSHAT and FNYEAQ (reference sequence). V was clipped by 5 bases and J by 6 bases; unmatched bases: 2. This CDR3 reads CASSATSGAGELFF. In DNA form, the CDR3 reads TGTGCCAGCAGCGCGACTAGCGGGGCCGGGGAGCTGTTTTTT.

The chain combines TRBV30 with TRBJ2-7, with 9 positions matching TRBD2. The CDR3 consists of 14 residues. V gave up 0 bases and J gave up 5 bases; unmatched junction bases: 5. Germline V CDR1 and CDR2: GTSNPN, SVGIG (reference sequence). CDR3 protein: CAWSVRGGGDEQYF. The DNA for the CDR3 is TGTGCCTGGAGTGTACGTGGCGGGGGGGACGAGCAGTACTTC.

DNA for the CDR3: TGTGCCAGCAGCTTACAGGGAAACACCGGGGAGCTGTTTTTT. It encodes CASSLQGNTGELFF. The chain combines TRBV7-9 with TRBJ2-2; tentative D call: TRBD1 (5 bases). V lost 2 bases and J lost 2, with 6 bases in between. This CDR3 region has 14 residues. CDR1 is SEHNR, CDR2 FQNEAQ, per germline (reference sequence).

The genes are TRBV7-2 and TRBJ2-7; 7 bases are a match to TRBD2. Germline CDR1 is SGHTA and CDR2 is FQGNSA. The CDR3 consists of 14 residues. The J segment lost 5 bases and the V segment lost 6 bases, leaving 10 bases of the junction unmatched. The CDR3, as DNA: TGTGCCAGCAGATCAGTGCGGGAGTTCCACGAGCAGTACTTC. Protein: CASRSVREFHEQYF. Full variable domain (remainder filled in from reference TRBV7-2 and TRBJ2-7): GAGVSQSPSNKVTEKGKDVELRCDPISGHTALYWYRQSLGQGLEFLIYFQGNSAPDKSGLPSDRFSAERTGGSVSTLTIQRTQQEDSAVYLCASRSVREFHEQYFGPGTRLTVT.

The CDR3 nucleotides read TGTGCCAGCAGACATGGAGACAGGGTCGTTGATGGCTACACCTTC. Amino acids: CASRHGDRVVDGYTF. The chain employs TRBV6-6 and TRBJ1-2; 7 positions agree with TRBD1. The trim removed 6 bases at V and 6 bases at J, leaving 13 bases unmatched. This CDR3 has 15 residues. Germline-derived CDR1 and CDR2 are MNHNY and SVGAGI (reference sequence).

The chain has TRBV28 and TRBJ1-2; the match to TRBD1 covers 7 bases. CDR3 length: 11 amino acids. V was clipped by 10 bases and J by 3 bases; unmatched bases: 2. CDR1 is MDHEN, CDR2 SYDVKM, per germline. In DNA form, the CDR3 reads TGTGCCATCACAGGGGACTATGGCTACACCTTC. The encoded protein is CAITGDYGYTF.

The chain recombines TRBV14 with TRBJ2-5, with TRBD2 matching over 9 bases. Trimming cost V 0 bases and J 3 bases; bases outside gene matches: 8. This CDR3 has 17 residues. Germline lookup yields CDR1 SGHDN and CDR2 FVKESK. The CDR3 region has the DNA TGTGCCAGCAGCCAAGATTTTTTAGCGGGAGTGGAAGAGACCCAGTACTTC. Its protein product is CASSQDFLAGVEETQYF.

The V and J genes are TRBV29-1 and TRBJ2-1, with 9 bases identical to TRBD1. CDR1 is SQVTM, CDR2 ANQGSEA, per germline. Trimming at V came to 6 bases and at J to 8 bases, leaving 5 bases not matched to a gene. The CDR3 is made up of 12 amino acids. This CDR3 is CSVPGQGDEQFF. The CDR3 DNA reads TGCAGCGTACCGGGACAGGGAGATGAGCAGTTCTTC.

The chain employs TRBV11-2 and TRBJ1-3; 8 bases fit TRBD1. J lost 14 bases, V lost 4 bases, and 10 bases had no gene match. Germline V CDR1 and CDR2: SGHAT, FQNNGV. The CDR3 runs to 13 residues. CDR3 bases: TGTGCCAGCAGCTACGATTCGGGGGGACAGGTATATTTT. Translation: CASSYDSGGQVYF.

The chain is built from TRBV28 and TRBJ1-3; 8 nucleotides line up with TRBD1. Germline CDR1 is MDHEN and CDR2 is SYDVKM. The CDR3 runs 16 residues. Unmatched junction bases numbered 13, after V lost 4 bases and J lost 8 bases. The DNA of the CDR3 is TGTGCCAGCAGTTCATACATTGACAGGGGAATAGACACCATATATTTT. This translates into CASSSYIDRGIDTIYF.

V and J are TRBV5-6 and TRBJ1-1; TRBD1 is a possible D gene (6 bases). Trimming shortened V by 4 bases and J by 6 bases, and 16 bases separated the two germline ends. The CDR3 is 14 residues long. Germline-derived CDR1 and CDR2 are SGHDT and YYEEEE. The CDR3 DNA reads TGTGCCAGCAGCCACCGGGGGGGCGCCGCTGAAGCTTTCTTT. It translates to CASSHRGGAAEAFF.

The rearrangement joins TRBV30 to TRBJ1-1, with D perhaps matching TRBD1 (5 bases). From germline, CDR1 is GTSNPN and CDR2 SVGIG (reference sequence). Trimming pared 0 bases from V and 10 bases from J, leaving 15 bases between. This CDR3 region has 13 residues. The CDR3 nucleotides are TGTGCCTGGAGTGTACTGGAGGGGTCAGGAGCTTTCTTT. It codes for CAWSVLEGSGAFF.